This TCR beta chain was documented in a study of read filtering for tumor transcriptome and immune sequencing. Study-level background: Mean patient age was approximately 66 years, range 47 to 80; some 17 male, about 15 female. DNase treatment preceded whole-transcriptome library preparation. Study results and limitations: In IR-seq, single-read clonotypes were approximately 83% of clonotypes but approximately 4% of reads.

This library used roughly 370 ng RNA and molecular barcoded adaptors spanning alpha/delta and beta/gamma chains. TCRdb ran MiXCR on the reads and lists one entry per CDR3 protein. The table has around 38,000 distinct CDR3 sequences, roughly 13% seen once. Trimming left V 5 bases short and J 0 bases short, with 14 bases between. CDR1 is MNHEY and CDR2 is SMNVEV in the germline V gene (reference sequence). CDR3 length equals 16 residues. In its sample, this clonotype was seen many times. No antigen is known for it. This clonotype was obtained from a donor at least 40 years old with multiple myeloma. Sequencing used a population of CD138-negative cells sorted from bone marrow. V is TRBV27 and J is TRBJ2-1, with D hard to call. CDR3 DNA: TGTGCCAGCAGTACCCTCCAGGCAAGCTCCTACAATGAGCAGTTCTTC. Its translation is CASSTLQASSYNEQFF.